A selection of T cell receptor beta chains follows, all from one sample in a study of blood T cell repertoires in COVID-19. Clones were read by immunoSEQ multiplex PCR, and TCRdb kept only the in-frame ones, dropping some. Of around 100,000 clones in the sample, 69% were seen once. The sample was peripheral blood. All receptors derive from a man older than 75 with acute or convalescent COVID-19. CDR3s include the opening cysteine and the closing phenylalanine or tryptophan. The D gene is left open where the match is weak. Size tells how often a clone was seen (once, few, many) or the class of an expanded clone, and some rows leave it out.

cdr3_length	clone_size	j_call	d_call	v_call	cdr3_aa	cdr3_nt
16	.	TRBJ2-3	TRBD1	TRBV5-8	CASSPGTGGHTDTQYF	TGTGCCAGCAGCCCCGGGACAGGGGGCCACACAGATACGCAGTATTTT
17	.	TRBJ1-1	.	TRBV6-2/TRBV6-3	CASSYSNRGDGNTEAFF	TGTGCCAGCAGTTACTCGAACCGCGGGGACGGGAACACTGAAGCTTTCTTT
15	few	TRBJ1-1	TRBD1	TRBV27	CASRPQGAGDTEAFF	TGTGCCAGCAGGCCTCAGGGGGCTGGAGACACTGAAGCTTTCTTT
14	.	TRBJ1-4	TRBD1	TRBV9	CASSTRDSHEKLFF	TGTGCCAGCAGCACCCGGGACAGTCATGAAAAACTGTTTTTT
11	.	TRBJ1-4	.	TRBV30	CAWSDYEKLFF	TGTGCCTGGAGTGACTACGAAAAACTGTTTTTT
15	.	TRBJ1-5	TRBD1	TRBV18	CASSPQQGNNQPQHF	TGTGCCAGCTCACCACAACAGGGGAACAATCAGCCCCAGCATTTT
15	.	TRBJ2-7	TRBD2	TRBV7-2	CASSSQGTSGYEQYF	TGTGCCAGCAGCTCACAGGGGACTAGCGGGTACGAGCAGTACTTC
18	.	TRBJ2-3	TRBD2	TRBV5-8	CASSFRAGGGSRADTQYF	TGTGCCAGCAGCTTCCGGGCTGGCGGCGGGAGCCGGGCAGATACGCAGTATTTT
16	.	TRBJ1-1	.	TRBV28	CASSFPQPGANTEAFF	TGTGCCAGCAGTTTCCCACAGCCAGGGGCGAACACTGAAGCTTTCTTT
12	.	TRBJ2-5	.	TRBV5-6	CASRSHGETQYF	TGTGCCAGCAGATCTCACGGGGAGACCCAGTACTTC
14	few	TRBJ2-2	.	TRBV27	CASSLSGVTGELFF	TGTGCCAGCAGTTTATCAGGGGTAACCGGGGAGCTGTTTTTT
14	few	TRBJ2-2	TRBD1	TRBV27	CASSSTGVTGELFF	TGTGCCAGCAGTTCGACAGGGGTCACCGGGGAGCTGTTTTTT
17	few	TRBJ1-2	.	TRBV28	CASNIGRGSKTNYGYTF	TGTGCCAGCAATATAGGGCGGGGCAGCAAAACTAACTATGGCTACACCTTC
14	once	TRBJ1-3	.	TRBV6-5	CASRSLKPGNTIYF	TGTGCCAGCAGGAGTTTGAAGCCTGGAAACACCATATATTTT
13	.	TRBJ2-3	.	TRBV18	CASSPLSTDTQYF	TGTGCCAGCTCTCCGCTAAGCACAGATACGCAGTATTTT
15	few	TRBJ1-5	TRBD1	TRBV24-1	CATSDRDSAGQPQHF	TGTGCCACCAGTGATCGGGACAGCGCCGGTCAGCCCCAGCATTTT
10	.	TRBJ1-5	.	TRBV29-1	CSVGGQPQHF	TGCAGCGTTGGGGGCCAGCCCCAGCATTTT
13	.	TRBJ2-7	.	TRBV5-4	CASSSDPGDEQYF	TGTGCCAGCAGCTCCGACCCGGGGGACGAGCAGTACTTC
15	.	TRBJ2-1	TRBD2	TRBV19	CASSIAGGPYNEQFF	TGTGCCAGTAGTATAGCGGGAGGACCTTACAATGAGCAGTTCTTC
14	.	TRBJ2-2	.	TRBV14	CASSPGIRRWELFF	TGTGCCAGCAGCCCAGGGATACGGCGGTGGGAGCTGTTTTTT
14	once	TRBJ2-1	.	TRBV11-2	CASSLLRGPGEQFF	TGTGCCAGCAGCTTATTGCGGGGGCCGGGTGAGCAGTTCTTC
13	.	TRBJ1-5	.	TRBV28	CASSLGQNQPQHF	TGTGCCAGCAGTTTGGGACAAAATCAGCCCCAGCATTTT
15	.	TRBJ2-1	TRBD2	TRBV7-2	CASSYSGTSYNEQFF	TGTGCCAGCAGCTATAGCGGGACTAGCTACAATGAGCAGTTCTTC
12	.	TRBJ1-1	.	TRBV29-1	CSGRQTNTEAFF	TGCAGCGGCCGACAGACGAACACTGAAGCTTTCTTT
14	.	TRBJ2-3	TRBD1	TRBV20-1	CSASSDRGIDTQYF	TGCAGTGCTAGTTCCGACAGGGGAATAGATACGCAGTATTTT
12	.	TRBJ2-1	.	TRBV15	CATSRDRSGQFF	TGTGCCACCAGCAGAGATAGGTCGGGGCAGTTCTTC
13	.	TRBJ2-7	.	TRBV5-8	CASSLLRAREQYF	TGTGCCAGCAGCCTGCTGCGAGCCAGGGAGCAGTACTTC
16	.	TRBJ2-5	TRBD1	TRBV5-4	CASSGSGQGRGETQYF	TGTGCCAGCAGCGGGTCAGGACAGGGAAGGGGAGAGACCCAGTACTTC
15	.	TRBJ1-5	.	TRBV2	CASSGRLSSNQPQHF	TGTGCCAGCAGTGGAAGACTGAGCAGCAATCAGCCCCAGCATTTT
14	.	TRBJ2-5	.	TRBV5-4	CASSPGRERETQYF	TGTGCCAGCAGCCCTGGTAGAGAACGGGAGACCCAGTACTTC
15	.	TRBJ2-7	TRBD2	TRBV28	CASRLAGSSSYEQYF	TGTGCCAGCAGACTAGCGGGAAGTTCCTCCTACGAGCAGTACTTC
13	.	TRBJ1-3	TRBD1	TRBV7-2	CASSSTGARTIYF	TGTGCCAGCAGCTCGACAGGGGCCAGGACCATATATTTT
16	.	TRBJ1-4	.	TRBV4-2	CASSQNPGASSEKLFF	TGTGCCAGCAGCCAAAACCCAGGCGCATCGAGTGAAAAACTGTTTTTT
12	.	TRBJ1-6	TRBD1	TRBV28	CASTSTGSPLHF	TGTGCCAGCACCTCGACAGGGTCGCCCCTCCACTTT
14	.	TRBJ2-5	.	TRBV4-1	CASSLTGLGETQYF	TGCGCCAGCAGCCTTACAGGGTTGGGAGAGACCCAGTACTTC
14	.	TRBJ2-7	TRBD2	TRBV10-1	CASSESGSIYEQYF	TGCGCCAGCAGTGAGAGCGGGAGTATATACGAGCAGTACTTC
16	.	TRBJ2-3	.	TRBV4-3	CASSQVSVSPADTQYF	TGCGCCAGCAGCCAAGTAAGCGTCTCACCCGCGGATACGCAGTATTTT
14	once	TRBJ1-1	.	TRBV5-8	CASSLAQENTEAFF	TGTGCCAGCAGCTTGGCACAAGAGAACACTGAAGCTTTCTTT
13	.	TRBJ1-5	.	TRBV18	CASSLAVGQPQHF	TGTGCCAGCTCACTAGCGGTGGGTCAGCCCCAGCATTTT
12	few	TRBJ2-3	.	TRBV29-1	CSVEAYVDTQYF	TGCAGCGTTGAGGCATATGTGGATACGCAGTATTTT
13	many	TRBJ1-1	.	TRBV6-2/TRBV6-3	CASSTTGNTEAFF	TGTGCCAGCAGTACCACAGGGAACACTGAAGCTTTCTTT
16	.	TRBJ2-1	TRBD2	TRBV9	CASSGLAGGNYNEQFF	TGTGCCAGCAGCGGTCTAGCGGGAGGCAACTACAATGAGCAGTTCTTC
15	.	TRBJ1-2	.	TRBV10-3	CAISESRAGAYGYTF	TGTGCCATCAGTGAGTCAAGGGCGGGGGCCTATGGCTACACCTTC
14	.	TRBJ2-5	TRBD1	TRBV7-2	CASSLRQGTETQYF	TGTGCCAGCAGCCTCAGACAGGGTACGGAGACCCAGTACTTC
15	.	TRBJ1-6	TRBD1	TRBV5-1	CASSREPGQNSPLHF	TGCGCCAGCAGCCGCGAACCGGGACAGAATTCACCCCTCCACTTT
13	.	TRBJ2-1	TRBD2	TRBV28	CASRLAGRNEQFF	TGTGCCAGCAGACTAGCGGGACGGAATGAGCAGTTCTTC
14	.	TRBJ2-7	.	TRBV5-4	CASSLDAGTYEQYF	TGTGCCAGCAGCTTGGATGCAGGAACCTACGAGCAGTACTTC
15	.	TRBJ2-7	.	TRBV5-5	CASSLSGSSSYEQYF	TGTGCCAGCAGCTTGAGCGGCTCTAGCTCCTACGAGCAGTACTTC
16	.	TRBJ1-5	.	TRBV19	CASSSMGSYSNQPQHF	TGTGCCAGTAGTTCGATGGGGAGTTATAGCAATCAGCCCCAGCATTTT
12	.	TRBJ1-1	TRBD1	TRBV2	CASGTGNTEAFF	TGTGCCAGCGGGACAGGGAACACTGAAGCTTTCTTT
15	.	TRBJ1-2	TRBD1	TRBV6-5	CASRNPGQGHYGYTF	TGTGCCAGCAGGAATCCGGGACAGGGTCACTATGGCTACACCTTC
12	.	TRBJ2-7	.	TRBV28	CASSLANYEQYF	TGTGCCAGCAGTTTGGCCAACTACGAGCAGTACTTC